Below, 20 T cell receptor beta chains from the same sample are listed, as sequenced in a study of T cell repertoires in cytomegalovirus infection. No antigen has been identified for these receptors. TCRdb analysed the reads with MiXCR anew, one entry per CDR3 protein. The table lists 110,000 or so distinct CDR3 sequences, around 30% of them singletons. The sample was CD8+ T cells from cultured PBMCs, taken from culture after CMV antigen stimulation. These receptors were collected from a human donor in good health (CMV status not recorded). Some clones in this sample may be carry-over from other donors' samples.

The gene calls are TRBV20-1 and TRBJ1-1; D not certain. V was clipped by 5 bases and J by 3 bases, with 13 bases between them. The CDR3 covers 13 residues. CDR1 is DFQATT and CDR2 is SNEGSKA in the germline V gene (reference sequence). The CDR3 DNA follows: TGCAGTGCTGGCAAAGAGGGATACACTGAAGCTTTCTTT. It specifies CSAGKEGYTEAFF.

This clonotype was counted a single time. The rearrangement joins TRBV18 to TRBJ2-1, with 8 bases aligning to TRBD2. The germline CDR1 and CDR2 sequences are KGHSH and LQKENI. V shed 3 bases and J 7 bases; nucleotides not matched to a gene: 11. The CDR3 has 16 residues. Written as DNA, the CDR3 is TGTGCCAGCTCACCTAGTGCGGGGGGAAATCGAAATGAGCAGTTCTTC. Translation: CASSPSAGGNRNEQFF.

The rearrangement joins TRBV19 to TRBJ2-5, with D possibly being TRBD1 or TRBD2 (5 bases each). The CDR3 sequence is 13 residues long. V dropped 6 bases and J dropped 2 bases, with 10 bases sitting between them. Germline V lookup: CDR1 LNHDA, CDR2 SQIVND (reference sequence). The CDR3 sequence is CASRLGEQETQYF. The CDR3 DNA follows: TGTGCCAGTAGACTAGGGGAACAAGAGACCCAGTACTTC.

In this sample, this clonotype turned up a few times. The chain couples TRBV7-9 to TRBJ1-1; perhaps TRBD1 as D (5 bases). The V gene's germline CDR1 is SEHNR and CDR2 FQNEAQ (reference sequence). The CDR3 covers 14 residues. V was pared by 1 base and J by 5 bases, with 11 bases between. CDR3 loop: CASSLGQPSTEAFF. The CDR3 bases are TGTGCCAGCAGCTTAGGACAGCCCTCAACTGAAGCTTTCTTT.

This chain uses TRBV12-3 or TRBV12-4 with TRBJ2-7; D is unresolved. V lost 0 bases, J lost 2 bases, and 20 bases lay in between. The CDR3 length is 18 residues. CDR3: CASSLAGEHNRLPYEQYF. Written as DNA, the CDR3 is TGTGCCAGCAGTTTAGCGGGCGAGCACAACAGACTTCCCTACGAGCAGTACTTC.

This sequence joins TRBV19 and TRBJ1-2, with TRBD1 identical over 8 bases. Germline V gene sequence: CDR1 LNHDA, CDR2 SQIVND (reference sequence). This CDR3 contains 15 residues. V lost 3 bases, J lost 4 bases, and 7 bases stayed unmatched. Here the CDR3 reads CASSITGQDIYGYTF. The CDR3 DNA sequence: TGTGCCAGTAGTATCACGGGACAGGACATCTATGGCTACACCTTC.

The chain joins TRBV6-6 to TRBJ2-3; the D gene is possibly TRBD2 (5 bases). V dropped 10 bases and J dropped 0 bases, with 23 bases sitting between them. CDR3 size: 17 residues. CDR1 MNHNY and CDR2 SVGAGI come from the germline V gene (reference sequence). CDR3 nucleotide sequence: TGTGCCACCTTGTCAACCCGCGGGCGAATTAGCACAGATACGCAGTATTTT. Encoded protein: CATLSTRGRISTDTQYF.

The chain has TRBV11-3 and TRBJ1-1; D is undetermined. Trimming took 0 bases from V and 10 from J, leaving 0 bases between them. The germline V gene encodes CDR1 SGHNT and CDR2 YENEEA. The CDR3 spans 9 residues. The CDR3 spells CASSLEAFF. As DNA, the CDR3 is TGTGCCAGCAGCTTAGAAGCTTTCTTT.

This clonotype was seen a few times. CDR3 DNA: TGCGCCAGCAGCCACCCTCCAGACAGCTCTGGAAACACCATATATTTT. This codes for CASSHPPDSSGNTIYF. V gene TRBV4-1 combines with J gene TRBJ1-3; maybe TRBD1 (5 bases). The ends were cut back, 3 bases at V and 0 bases at J, with 12 bases in the middle. Germline assignment: CDR1 MGHRA and CDR2 YSYEKL. There are 16 residues in the CDR3.

In this sample, this clonotype turned up once. The V call is TRBV6-1, the J call TRBJ2-1; D might be TRBD1 or TRBD2, each matching 6 bases. This CDR3 has 14 amino acids. V lost 6 bases and J lost 10, with 19 bases in between. Germline V gene data show CDR1 as MNHNS and CDR2 as SASEGT. This chain's CDR3 is CASSPLPGATEQFF. The CDR3 DNA reads as TGTGCCAGCAGCCCCTTGCCGGGGGCAACCGAGCAGTTCTTC.

The chain recombines TRBV20-1 with TRBJ2-3; D ambiguous. The CDR3 is 14 residues long. With 6 bases removed from V and 1 base from J, the gap between germline ends came to 14 bases. Looked up from germline, CDR1 is DFQATT and CDR2 is SNEGSKA (reference sequence). CDR3 nucleotides: TGCAGTGCCCACGGACCCATCGGCACAGATACGCAGTATTTT. It specifies CSAHGPIGTDTQYF.

The chain carries TRBV19 and TRBJ1-5; D is uncertain. Germline CDR1 reads LNHDA; CDR2 reads SQIVND (reference sequence). Between the trimmed V and J ends, which lost 2 bases and 4 bases, there was a span of 12 bases. The CDR3 loop spans 15 amino acids. The CDR3 reads CASSILRETNQPQHF. The CDR3 coding sequence is TGTGCCAGTAGTATATTGAGGGAAACAAATCAGCCCCAGCATTTT.

This chain connects TRBV5-3 to TRBJ2-2; D possibly uses TRBD1 or TRBD2 (5 bases each). TRBV5-3 is an ORF, and what it does is uncertain. V was trimmed by 8 bases and J by 2 bases, leaving 13 bases between them. This CDR3 spans 14 amino acids. The CDR3: CASRVGGNTGELFF. The CDR3 DNA sequence: TGTGCCAGCAGAGTTGGGGGAAACACCGGGGAGCTGTTTTTT.

The rearrangement links TRBV5-6 to TRBJ1-1, with D uncertain. The CDR3 has 12 residues. Germline V gives CDR1 SGHDT, CDR2 YYEEEE. Deletions cut 5 bases from V and 5 bases from J, with 10 bases between. Here the CDR3 reads CASSSRWTEAFF. CDR3 DNA: TGTGCCAGCAGTTCTAGATGGACTGAAGCTTTCTTT.

This clonotype was found many times. The chain uses TRBV5-1 and TRBJ1-1; D gene unclear. The V end was cut by 1 base, the J end by 4 bases, with 11 bases between. The CDR3 runs 14 residues. Germline V gene lookup returns CDR1 SGHRS and CDR2 YFSETQ. The CDR3 DNA reads as TGCGCCAGCAGCTTGTCATCGACGGGCACTGAAGCTTTCTTT. It yields the protein CASSLSSTGTEAFF.

Ten or more counts support this clonotype. The chain has TRBV7-9 and TRBJ1-2, with 10 positions matching TRBD1. The trim removed 4 bases at V and 4 bases at J, leaving 6 bases unmatched. The CDR3 sequence is 15 residues long. Germline assignment: CDR1 SEHNR and CDR2 FQNEAQ (reference sequence). CDR3 sequence (DNA): TGTGCCAGCAGCTCGGGACAGGGGTGGGCCTATGGCTACACCTTC. Translation: CASSSGQGWAYGYTF.

The chain employs TRBV20-1 and TRBJ2-3, with unresolved D. Germline V gene sequence: CDR1 DFQATT, CDR2 SNEGSKA (reference sequence). Trimming took off 5 bases at V and 1 base at J, with 7 bases between the two ends. There are 12 residues in the CDR3. The CDR3 nucleotides read TGCAGTGCTGTACCCGGCACAGATACGCAGTATTTT. It encodes CSAVPGTDTQYF.

The CDR3 region is CASSPPGGQGSSYEQYF. CDR3 in DNA: TGCGCCAGCAGCCCGCCGGGGGGACAGGGGAGCTCCTACGAGCAGTACTTC. This rearrangement joins TRBV4-1 to TRBJ2-7; 10 positions agree with TRBD1. V dropped 4 bases and J dropped 0; count of bases not matched to a gene: 9. From germline, CDR1 is MGHRA and CDR2 YSYEKL. The CDR3 contains 17 residues.

There are many counts of this clonotype. The V and J genes are TRBV6-5 and TRBJ1-1; D unresolved. The CDR3 has 14 amino acids. V lost 2 bases, J lost 7 bases, and 14 bases lay in between. Germline-derived CDR1 and CDR2 are MNHEY and SVGAGI. The CDR3 coding sequence is TGTGCCAGCAGTTACGGGGTCAGCGTGAGTGAAGCTTTCTTT. The encoded protein is CASSYGVSVSEAFF.

This clonotype has a handful of counts. V and J are TRBV24-1 and TRBJ2-6, with 10 positions matching TRBD1. Per germline, CDR1 KGHDR and CDR2 SFDVKD. V lost 3 bases to trimming and J lost 0 bases; unmatched junction nucleotides: 10. The length of the CDR3 is 20 residues. The CDR3 region has the DNA TGTGCCACCAGTGATCCTCGGACAGGGGGAAGGAGCTCTGGGGCCAACGTCCTGACTTTC. As protein: CATSDPRTGGRSSGANVLTF.